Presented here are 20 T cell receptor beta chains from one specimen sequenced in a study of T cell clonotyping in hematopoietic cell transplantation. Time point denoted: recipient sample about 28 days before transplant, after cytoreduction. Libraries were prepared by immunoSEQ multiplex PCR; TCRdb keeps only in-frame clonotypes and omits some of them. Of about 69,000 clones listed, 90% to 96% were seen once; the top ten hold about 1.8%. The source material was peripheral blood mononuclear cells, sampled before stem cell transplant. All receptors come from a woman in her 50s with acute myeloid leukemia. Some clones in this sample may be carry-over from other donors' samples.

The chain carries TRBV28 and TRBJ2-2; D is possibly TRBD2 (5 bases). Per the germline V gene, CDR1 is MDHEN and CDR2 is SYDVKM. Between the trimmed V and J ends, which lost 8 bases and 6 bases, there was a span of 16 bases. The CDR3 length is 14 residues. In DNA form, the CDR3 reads TGTGCCAGCCTCGGGGTACGTAGTTCCGGGGAGCTGTTTTTT. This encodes CASLGVRSSGELFF.

The CDR3 DNA is TGTGCCAGCAGTGAAGGGGGGAATGGGGCCAACGTCCTGACTTTC. Protein: CASSEGGNGANVLTF. The genes are TRBV6-4 and TRBJ2-6; D possibly uses TRBD1 or TRBD2 (6 bases each). Trimming took 3 bases from V and 3 from J, leaving 9 bases between them. Germline V gene sequence: CDR1 MRHNA, CDR2 SNTAGT. This CDR3 region has 15 residues.

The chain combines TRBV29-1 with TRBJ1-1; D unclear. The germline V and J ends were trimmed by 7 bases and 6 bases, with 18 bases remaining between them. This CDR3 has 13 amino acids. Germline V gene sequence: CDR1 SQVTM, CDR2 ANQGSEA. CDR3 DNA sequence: TGCAGCGGAGCGAAGCAAGGCATCGCTGAAGCTTTCTTT. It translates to CSGAKQGIAEAFF.

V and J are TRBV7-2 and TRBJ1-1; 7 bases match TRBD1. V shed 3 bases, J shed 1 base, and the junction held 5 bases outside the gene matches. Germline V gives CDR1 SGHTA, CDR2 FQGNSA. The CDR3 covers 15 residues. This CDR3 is CASSLTGLGNTEAFF. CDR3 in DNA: TGTGCCAGCAGCTTGACAGGGCTGGGGAACACTGAAGCTTTCTTT.

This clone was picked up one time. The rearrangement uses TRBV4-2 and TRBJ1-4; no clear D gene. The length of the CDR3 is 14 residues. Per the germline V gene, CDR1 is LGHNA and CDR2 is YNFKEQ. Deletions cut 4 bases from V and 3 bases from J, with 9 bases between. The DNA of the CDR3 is TGTGCCAGCAGCCCCGTGGATTCTAATGAAAAACTGTTTTTT. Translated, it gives CASSPVDSNEKLFF.

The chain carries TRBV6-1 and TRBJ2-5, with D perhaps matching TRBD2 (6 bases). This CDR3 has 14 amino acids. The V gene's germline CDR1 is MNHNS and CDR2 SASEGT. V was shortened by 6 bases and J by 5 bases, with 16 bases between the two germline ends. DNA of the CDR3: TGTGCCAGCAGGCCTTCGGGGGTGCTGGAGACCCAGTACTTC. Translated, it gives CASRPSGVLETQYF.

The CDR3 protein is CASTDGGPLGGYTF. DNA of the CDR3: TGTGCCAGCACCGACGGGGGGCCCCTCGGTGGCTACACCTTC. V usage is TRBV6-1 and J usage is TRBJ1-2; tentatively, D is TRBD1 (6 bases). The CDR3 extends over 14 amino acids. V was pared by 7 bases and J by 7 bases, with 19 bases between. The V gene's germline CDR1 is MNHNS and CDR2 SASEGT.

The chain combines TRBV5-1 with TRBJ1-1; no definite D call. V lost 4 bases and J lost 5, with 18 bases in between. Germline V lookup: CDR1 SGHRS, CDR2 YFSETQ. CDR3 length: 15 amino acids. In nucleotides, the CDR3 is TGCGCCAGCAGCACGGATCTCGGCAGGCGTACTGAAGCTTTCTTT. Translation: CASSTDLGRRTEAFF.

CDR3 sequence reads: CAWRAGVRKLFF. CDR3 coding DNA: TGTGCCTGGAGGGCAGGAGTGAGAAAACTGTTTTTT. The chain combines TRBV30 with TRBJ1-4; no reliable D call. The germline CDR1 and CDR2 sequences are GTSNPN and SVGIG (reference sequence). The CDR3 loop spans 12 amino acids. Trimming took 3 bases from V and 10 from J, leaving 12 bases between them.

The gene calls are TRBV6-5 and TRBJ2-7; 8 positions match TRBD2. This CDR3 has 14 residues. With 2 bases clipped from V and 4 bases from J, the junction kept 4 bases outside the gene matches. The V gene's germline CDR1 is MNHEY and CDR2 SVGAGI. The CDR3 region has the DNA TGTGCCAGCAGTTACGAGGGGACTAGATACGAGCAGTACTTC. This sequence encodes CASSYEGTRYEQYF.

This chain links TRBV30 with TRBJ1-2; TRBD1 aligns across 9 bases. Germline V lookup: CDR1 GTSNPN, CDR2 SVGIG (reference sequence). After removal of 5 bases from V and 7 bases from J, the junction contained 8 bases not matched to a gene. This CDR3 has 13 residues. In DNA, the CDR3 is TGTGCCTGGGTGGGGACAGGGATCCCTGGCTACACCTTC. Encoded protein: CAWVGTGIPGYTF.

CDR3 in DNA: TGTGCCAGCAGCCCCACGGGAGCGGTGAAAGCGGATGGCTACACCTTC. Protein: CASSPTGAVKADGYTF. This rearrangement joins TRBV7-9 to TRBJ1-2; no firm D call. With 5 bases removed from V and 6 bases from J, the gap between germline ends came to 22 bases. CDR3 length: 16 residues. Germline CDR1 SEHNR, CDR2 FQNEAQ (reference sequence).

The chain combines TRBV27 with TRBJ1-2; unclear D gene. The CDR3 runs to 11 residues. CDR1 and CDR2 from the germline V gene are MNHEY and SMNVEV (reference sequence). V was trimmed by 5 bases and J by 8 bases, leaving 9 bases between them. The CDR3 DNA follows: TGTGCCAGCAGTCCCCTAGGGGGCTACACCTTC. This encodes CASSPLGGYTF.

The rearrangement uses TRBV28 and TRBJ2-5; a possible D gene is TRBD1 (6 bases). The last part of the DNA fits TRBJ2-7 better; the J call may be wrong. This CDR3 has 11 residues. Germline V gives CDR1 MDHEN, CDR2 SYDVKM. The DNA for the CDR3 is TGTGCCAGCAGCAGGGGTTACGAGCAGTACTTC. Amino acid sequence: CASSRGYEQYF.

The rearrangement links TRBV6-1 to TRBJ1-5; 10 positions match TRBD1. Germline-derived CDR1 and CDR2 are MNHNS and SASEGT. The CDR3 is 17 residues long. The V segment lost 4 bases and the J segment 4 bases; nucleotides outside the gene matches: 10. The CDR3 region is CASSVTGTGVLNQPQHF. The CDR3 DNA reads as TGTGCCAGCAGTGTGACCGGGACAGGGGTTTTGAATCAGCCCCAGCATTTT.

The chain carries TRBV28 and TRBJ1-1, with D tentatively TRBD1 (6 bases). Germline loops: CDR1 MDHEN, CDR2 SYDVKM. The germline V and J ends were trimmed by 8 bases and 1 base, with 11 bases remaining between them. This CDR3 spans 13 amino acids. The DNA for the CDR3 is TGTGCCAGCGAAGGGACATGGAACACTGAAGCTTTCTTT. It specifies CASEGTWNTEAFF.

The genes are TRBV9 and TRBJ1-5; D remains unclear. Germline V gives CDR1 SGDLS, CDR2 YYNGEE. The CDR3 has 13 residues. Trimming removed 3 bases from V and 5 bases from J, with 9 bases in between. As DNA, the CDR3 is TGTGCCAGCAGCGGGGGAAAGGATCAGCCCCAGCATTTT. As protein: CASSGGKDQPQHF.

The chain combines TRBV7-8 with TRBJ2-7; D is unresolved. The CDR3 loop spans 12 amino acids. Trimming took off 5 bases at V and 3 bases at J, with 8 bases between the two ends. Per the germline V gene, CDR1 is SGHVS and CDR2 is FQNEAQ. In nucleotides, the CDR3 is TGTGCCAGCAGCAGACTTTTCTACGAGCAGTACTTC. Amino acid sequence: CASSRLFYEQYF.

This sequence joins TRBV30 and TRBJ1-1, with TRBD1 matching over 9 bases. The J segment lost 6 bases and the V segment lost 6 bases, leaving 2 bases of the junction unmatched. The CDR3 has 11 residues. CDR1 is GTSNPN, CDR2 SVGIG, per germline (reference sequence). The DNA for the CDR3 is TGTGCCTGCGGGACAGGGCCTGAAGCTTTCTTT. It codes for CACGTGPEAFF.

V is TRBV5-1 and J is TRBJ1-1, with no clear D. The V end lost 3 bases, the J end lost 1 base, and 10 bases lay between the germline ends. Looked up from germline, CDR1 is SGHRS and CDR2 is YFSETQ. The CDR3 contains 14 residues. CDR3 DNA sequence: TGCGCCAGCAGCTCAATCGACCGGAACACTGAAGCTTTCTTT. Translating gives CASSSIDRNTEAFF.